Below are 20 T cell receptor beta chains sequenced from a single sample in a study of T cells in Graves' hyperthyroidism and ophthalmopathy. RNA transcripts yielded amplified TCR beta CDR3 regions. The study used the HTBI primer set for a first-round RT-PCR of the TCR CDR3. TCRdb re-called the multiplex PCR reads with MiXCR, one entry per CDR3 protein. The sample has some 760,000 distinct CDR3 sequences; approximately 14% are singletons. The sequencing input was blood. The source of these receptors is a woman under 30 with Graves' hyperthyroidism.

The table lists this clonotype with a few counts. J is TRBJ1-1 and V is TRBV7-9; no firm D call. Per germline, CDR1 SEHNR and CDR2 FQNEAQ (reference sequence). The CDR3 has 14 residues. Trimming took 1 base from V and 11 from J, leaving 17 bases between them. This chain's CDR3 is CASSLVGGSPEAFF. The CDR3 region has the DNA TGTGCCAGCAGCTTAGTTGGCGGATCTCCAGAGGCTTTCTTT.

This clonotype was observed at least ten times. The CDR3 DNA follows: TGTGCCACCAGTGAAGGCAGAAACACTGAAGCTTTCTTT. This gives the protein CATSEGRNTEAFF. This chain uses TRBV24-1 with TRBJ1-1; D ambiguous. The germline V gene has CDR1 KGHDR and CDR2 SFDVKD. CDR3 length equals 13 residues. The germline V and J ends were trimmed by 4 bases and 2 bases, with 7 bases remaining between them.

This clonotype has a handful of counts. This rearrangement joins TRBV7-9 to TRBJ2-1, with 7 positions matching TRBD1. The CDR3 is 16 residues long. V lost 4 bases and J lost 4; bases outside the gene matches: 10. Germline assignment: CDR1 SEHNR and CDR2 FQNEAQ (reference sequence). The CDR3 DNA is TGTGCCAGCAGCTCTTATTTAGGGACAGAATACAATGAGCAGTTCTTC. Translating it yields CASSSYLGTEYNEQFF.

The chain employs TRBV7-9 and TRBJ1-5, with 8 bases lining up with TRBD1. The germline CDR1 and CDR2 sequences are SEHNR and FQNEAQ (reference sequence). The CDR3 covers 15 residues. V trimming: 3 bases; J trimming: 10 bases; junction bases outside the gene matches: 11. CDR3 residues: CASSFSTGAVPPQHF. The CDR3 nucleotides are TGTGCCAGCAGCTTCTCGACAGGGGCCGTTCCTCCCCAGCATTTT.

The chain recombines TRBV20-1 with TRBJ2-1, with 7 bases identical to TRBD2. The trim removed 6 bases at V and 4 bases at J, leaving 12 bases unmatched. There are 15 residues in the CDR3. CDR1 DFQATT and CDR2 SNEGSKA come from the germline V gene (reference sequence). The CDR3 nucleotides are TGCAGTGCCTCGACCGGGACTATGGGTTACAATGAGCAGTTCTTC. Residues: CSASTGTMGYNEQFF.

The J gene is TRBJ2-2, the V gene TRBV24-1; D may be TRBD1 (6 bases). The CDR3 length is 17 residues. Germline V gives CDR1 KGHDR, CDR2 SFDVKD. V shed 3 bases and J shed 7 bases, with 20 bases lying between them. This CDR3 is CATSDSAVRGAIGELFF. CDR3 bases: TGTGCCACCAGTGATAGCGCAGTCAGGGGTGCGATCGGGGAGCTGTTTTTT.

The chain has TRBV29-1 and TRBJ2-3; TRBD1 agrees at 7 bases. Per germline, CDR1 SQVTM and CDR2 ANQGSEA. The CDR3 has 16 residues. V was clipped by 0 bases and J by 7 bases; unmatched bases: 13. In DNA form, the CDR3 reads TGCAGCGTTGAAGACCCGGTTAAAGGGGGCGTCCATACGCAGTATTTT. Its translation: CSVEDPVKGGVHTQYF.

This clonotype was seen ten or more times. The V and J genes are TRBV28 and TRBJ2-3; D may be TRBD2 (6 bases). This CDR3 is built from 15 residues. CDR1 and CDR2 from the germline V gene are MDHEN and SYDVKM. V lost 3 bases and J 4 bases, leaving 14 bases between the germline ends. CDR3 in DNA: TGTGCCAGCAGTTTTCCCACGGGAGTGTCAGATACGCAGTATTTT. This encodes CASSFPTGVSDTQYF.

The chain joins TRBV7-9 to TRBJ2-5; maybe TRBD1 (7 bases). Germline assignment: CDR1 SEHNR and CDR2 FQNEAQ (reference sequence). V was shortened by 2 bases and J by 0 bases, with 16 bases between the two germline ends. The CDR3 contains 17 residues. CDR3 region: CASSLQAGGRYQETQYF. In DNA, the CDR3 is TGTGCCAGCAGCTTACAGGCAGGGGGGCGGTACCAAGAGACCCAGTACTTC.

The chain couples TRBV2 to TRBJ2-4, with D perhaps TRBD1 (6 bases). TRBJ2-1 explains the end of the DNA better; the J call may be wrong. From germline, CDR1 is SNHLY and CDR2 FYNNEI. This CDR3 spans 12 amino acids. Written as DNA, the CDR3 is TGTGCCAGCAGCTCCCCCCGGGACATTCAGTTCTTC. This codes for CASSSPRDIQFF.

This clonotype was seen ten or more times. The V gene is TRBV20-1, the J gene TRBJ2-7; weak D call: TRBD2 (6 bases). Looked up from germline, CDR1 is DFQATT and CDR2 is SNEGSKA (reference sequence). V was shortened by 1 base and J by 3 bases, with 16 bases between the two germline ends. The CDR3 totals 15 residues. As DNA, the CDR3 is TGCAGTGCTAGAGTCCCCCATAGCGGATTCTACGAGCAGTACTTC. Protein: CSARVPHSGFYEQYF.

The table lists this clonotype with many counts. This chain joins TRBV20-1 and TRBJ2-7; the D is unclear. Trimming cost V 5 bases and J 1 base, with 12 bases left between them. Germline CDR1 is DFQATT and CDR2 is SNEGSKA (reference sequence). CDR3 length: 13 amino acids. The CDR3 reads CSALSAPSYEQYF. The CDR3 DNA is TGCAGTGCTCTAAGCGCCCCTTCCTACGAGCAGTACTTC.

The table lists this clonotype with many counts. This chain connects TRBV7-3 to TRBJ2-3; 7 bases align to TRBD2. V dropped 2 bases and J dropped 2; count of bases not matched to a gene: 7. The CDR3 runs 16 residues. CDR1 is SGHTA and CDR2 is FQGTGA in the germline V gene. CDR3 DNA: TGTGCCAGCAGCTTATACGGGGAGGGGCTCACAGATACGCAGTATTTT. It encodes CASSLYGEGLTDTQYF.

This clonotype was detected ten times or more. CDR3 nucleotides: TGTGCCAGCTCCCGAGGACTAGCGGGGAACTACGAGCAGTACTTC. Translation gives CASSRGLAGNYEQYF. This chain joins TRBV18 and TRBJ2-7; TRBD2 matches 12 bases. The CDR3 is 15 amino acids. Germline CDR1 reads KGHSH; CDR2 reads LQKENI. J gave up 3 bases and V 6 bases, and 6 bases lay outside the gene matches. The full variable domain, with the rest looked up from reference TRBV18 and TRBJ2-7, is NAGVMQNPRHLVRRRGQEARLRCSPMKGHSHVYWYRQLPEEGLKFMVYLQKENIIDESGMPKERFSAEFPKEGPSILRIQQVVRGDSAAYFCASSRGLAGNYEQYFGPGTRLTVT.

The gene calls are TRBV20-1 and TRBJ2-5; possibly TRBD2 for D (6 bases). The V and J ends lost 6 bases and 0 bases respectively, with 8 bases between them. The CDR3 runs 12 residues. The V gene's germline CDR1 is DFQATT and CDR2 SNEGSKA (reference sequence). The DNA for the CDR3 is TGCAGTGCAGGGGACTACCAAGAGACCCAGTACTTC. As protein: CSAGDYQETQYF.

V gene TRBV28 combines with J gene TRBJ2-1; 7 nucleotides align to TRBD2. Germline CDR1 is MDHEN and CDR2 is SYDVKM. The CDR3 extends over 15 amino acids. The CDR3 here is CGLLGRGSDYNEQFF. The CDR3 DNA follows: TGTGGCTTACTGGGGCGCGGGAGCGATTACAATGAGCAGTTCTTC.

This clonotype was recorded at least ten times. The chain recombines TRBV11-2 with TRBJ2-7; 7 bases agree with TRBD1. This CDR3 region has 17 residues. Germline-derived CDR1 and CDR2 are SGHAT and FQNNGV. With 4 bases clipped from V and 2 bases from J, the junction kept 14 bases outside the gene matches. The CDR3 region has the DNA TGTGCCAGCAGCTCTGGGGTCTTGACAGGGTTTCCCTACGAGCAGTACTTC. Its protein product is CASSSGVLTGFPYEQYF.

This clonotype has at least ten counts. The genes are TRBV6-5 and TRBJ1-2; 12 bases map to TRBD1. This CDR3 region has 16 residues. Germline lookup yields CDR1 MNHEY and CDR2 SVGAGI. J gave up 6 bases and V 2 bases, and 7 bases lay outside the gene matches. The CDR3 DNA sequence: TGTGCCAGCAGTTACCGGCACGGGACAGGGGGCGATGGCTACACCTTC. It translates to CASSYRHGTGGDGYTF.

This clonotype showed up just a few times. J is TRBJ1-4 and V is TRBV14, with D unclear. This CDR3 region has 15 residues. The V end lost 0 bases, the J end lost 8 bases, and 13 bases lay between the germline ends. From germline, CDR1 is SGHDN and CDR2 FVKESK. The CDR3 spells CASSQEFRSGEKLFF. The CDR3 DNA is TGTGCCAGCAGCCAAGAATTCAGGTCGGGGGAAAAACTGTTTTTT.

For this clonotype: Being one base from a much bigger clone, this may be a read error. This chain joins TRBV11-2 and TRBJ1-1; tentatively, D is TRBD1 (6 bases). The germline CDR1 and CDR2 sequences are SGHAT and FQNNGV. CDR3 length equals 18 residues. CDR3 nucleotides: TGTGCCAGCAGCTTTCAGGACAGCTGGGGCCGGGGACGGACTGGAGCTTTCTTT. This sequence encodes CASSFQDSWGRGRTGAFF.